The source of this T cell receptor beta chain is a study of blood T cell repertoires in COVID-19. Looking at the study overall: There were acute and convalescent COVID-19 samples, and they came from the United States, Italy and Spain.

The germline V gene encodes CDR1 GTSNPN and CDR2 SVGIG (reference sequence). Trimming pared 2 bases from V and 6 bases from J, leaving 10 bases between. The CDR3 loop spans 12 amino acids. Measured with immunoSEQ multiplex PCR; TCRdb has only the in-frame clones, and not every one. Here the sample spans roughly 270,000 clones, 85% being singletons. Across roughly 25 US areas, participants ranged in age from about 18 to 90 years. The receptor was derived from a woman aged 50 to 60 who had recovered from COVID-19. V usage is TRBV30 and J usage is TRBJ1-2; D unresolved. Sequencing was done on a sample of PBMCs or T cells enriched from blood (not recorded which). CDR3 coding DNA: TGTGCCTGGAGTCTATCCCGGGATGGCTACACCTTC. It codes for CAWSLSRDGYTF.